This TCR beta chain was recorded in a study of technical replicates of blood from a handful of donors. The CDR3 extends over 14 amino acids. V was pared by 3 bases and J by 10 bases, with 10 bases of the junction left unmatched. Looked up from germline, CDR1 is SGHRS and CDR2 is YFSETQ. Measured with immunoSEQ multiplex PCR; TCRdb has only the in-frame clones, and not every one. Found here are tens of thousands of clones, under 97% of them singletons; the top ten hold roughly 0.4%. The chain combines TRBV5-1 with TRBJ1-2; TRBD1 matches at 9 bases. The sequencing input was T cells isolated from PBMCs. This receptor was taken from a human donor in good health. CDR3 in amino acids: CASSSGQGPRDYTF. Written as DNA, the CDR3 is TGCGCCAGCAGCTCGGGACAGGGTCCAAGGGACTACACCTTC.